The present entry profiles one TCR beta chain with its context. The entry originates in a study of blood T cell repertoires in COVID-19. Germline CDR1 LNHNV, CDR2 YYDKDF (reference sequence). The V and J ends lost 0 bases and 6 bases, in that order; junction bases with no gene match: 4. The CDR3 is 18 amino acids. Measured with immunoSEQ multiplex PCR; TCRdb has only the in-frame clones, and not every one. The table includes tens of thousands of clones, 70% to 90% detected once. This TCR was recovered from a woman in her 50s with COVID-19, enrolled during active disease. The sequenced sample consisted of peripheral blood. The gene calls are TRBV15 and TRBJ2-2, with 16 bases identical to TRBD2. The CDR3 here is CATSRDGTSGRAAGELFF. In DNA, the CDR3 is TGTGCCACCAGCAGAGATGGGACTAGCGGGAGGGCCGCCGGGGAGCTGTTTTTT.